This entry features one TCR beta chain sequence. The entry originates in a study of control samples from healthy donors and cancer patients. Assay: immunoSEQ multiplex PCR; the TCRdb copy retains only in-frame clones and omits some. The sample has about 55,000 clones; roughly 95% are singletons. V dropped 2 bases and J dropped 10 bases, with 11 bases sitting between them. The CDR3 has 12 residues. CDR1 WSHSY and CDR2 SAAADI come from the germline V gene. The sequenced sample consisted of blood. The rearrangement joins TRBV10-2 to TRBJ1-1; D call uncertain. The clonotype comes from a woman between 18 and 29 years old in good health. CDR3 nucleotide sequence: TGCGCCAGCAGTGAGAGCCCTATGGTAGCTTTCTTT. This gives the protein CASSESPMVAFF.